Listed below are T cell receptor beta chains from one sample, sequenced in a study of T cell responses to AZD1222 COVID-19 vaccine. Generated by immunoSEQ multiplex PCR, the TCRdb table keeps only in-frame clones and is missing some. The repertoire holds approximately 75,000 clones, with over 75% as singletons. Sequenced material: peripheral blood, taken 28 days after the second AZD1222 dose. Source of these receptors: an adult who received the AZD1222 COVID-19 vaccine. Both conserved end residues are part of each CDR3. A D gene is named only where the DNA matches it firmly. A clone size is listed for some rows: how often the clone was seen (once, few, many), or a class if it is expanded.

abundance	v_gene	d_gene	j_gene	CDR3aa	CDR3nt
.	TRBV11-2	.	TRBJ1-2	CASSLAGAGGYTF	TGTGCCAGCAGCTTAGCAGGGGCAGGTGGCTACACCTTC
.	TRBV7-2	.	TRBJ1-5	CASSLDRDNQPQHF	TGTGCCAGCAGCTTAGACAGGGATAATCAGCCCCAGCATTTT
.	TRBV7-3	.	TRBJ2-3	CASSPSGPSTDTQYF	TGTGCCAGCAGCCCGAGCGGGCCTAGCACAGATACGCAGTATTTT
.	TRBV28	TRBD1	TRBJ2-2	CASDPGTGAGELFF	TGTGCCAGCGACCCCGGGACAGGGGCCGGGGAGCTGTTTTTT
.	TRBV6-6	.	TRBJ1-5	CASSYKGTNQPQHF	TGTGCCAGCAGTTACAAGGGAACCAATCAGCCCCAGCATTTT
.	TRBV30	.	TRBJ1-6	CAWRQDNSPLHF	TGTGCCTGGAGACAGGATAATTCACCCCTCCACTTT
.	TRBV18	TRBD1	TRBJ2-2	CASSLRTGGANTGELFF	TGTGCCAGCTCCCTCCGGACAGGGGGCGCAAACACCGGGGAGCTGTTTTTT
.	TRBV19	TRBD1	TRBJ1-5	CASNSGQGNQPQHF	TGTGCCAGTAACTCGGGACAGGGCAATCAGCCCCAGCATTTT
.	TRBV30	.	TRBJ1-2	CAWSGGQFGYTF	TGTGCCTGGAGCGGAGGACAGTTTGGCTACACCTTC
.	TRBV10-3	TRBD2	TRBJ2-7	CAIRPSGGITYEQYF	TGTGCCATCAGGCCCAGCGGGGGCATCACCTACGAGCAGTACTTC
.	TRBV5-8	.	TRBJ1-1	CASSRTPNEGAFF	TGTGCCAGCAGCCGGACCCCCAATGAGGGAGCTTTCTTT
once	TRBV4-1	TRBD1	TRBJ2-2	CASSQGQGAAGELFF	TGCGCCAGCAGCCAAGGACAGGGGGCGGCCGGGGAGCTGTTTTTT
.	TRBV10-2	.	TRBJ1-2	CASSEQTINGYTF	TGCGCCAGCAGTGAGCAGACTATTAATGGCTACACCTTC
.	TRBV27	TRBD2	TRBJ2-1	CASRQEGLAGGSSYNEQFF	TGTGCCAGCAGACAGGAGGGACTAGCGGGGGGGAGCTCCTACAATGAGCAGTTCTTC